This TCR beta chain was found in a study of CD8+CD57+ T cells in acquired aplastic anemia. Study findings and constraints: Shared by patients and controls, approximately 29 CD8+ CDR3s were abundant in patients.

TCR beta VDJ combinations and CDR3 sequences were profiled from genomic DNA. TCRdb re-called the reads with MiXCR, one entry per CDR3 protein. This sample has some 190,000 distinct CDR3 sequences, with less than 70% found just once. This clonotype was seen at least ten times. Its specificity is not known. The CDR3 totals 14 residues. CDR1 and CDR2 (germline): SNHLY, FYNNEI. V was pared by 9 bases and J by 5 bases, with 16 bases between. The chain combines TRBV2 with TRBJ1-4; D may be TRBD1 (6 bases). Sequenced material: sorted CD4+, CD8+, or CD8+CD57+ T cells (not recorded which) from PBMCs. The receptor was derived from a human donor in good health, serving as a control. CDR3 residues: CASKGTGQNEKLFF. The CDR3 DNA sequence: TGTGCCAGTAAAGGTACAGGGCAGAATGAAAAACTGTTTTTT.